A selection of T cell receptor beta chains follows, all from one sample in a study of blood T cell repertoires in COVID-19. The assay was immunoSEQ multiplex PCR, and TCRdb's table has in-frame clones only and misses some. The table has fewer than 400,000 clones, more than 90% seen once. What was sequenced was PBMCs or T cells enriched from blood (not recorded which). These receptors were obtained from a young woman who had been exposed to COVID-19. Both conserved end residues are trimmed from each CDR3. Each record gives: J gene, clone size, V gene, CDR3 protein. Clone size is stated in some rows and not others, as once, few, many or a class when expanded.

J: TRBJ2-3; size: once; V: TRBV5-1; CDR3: ASSLMGQGAPTDTQY
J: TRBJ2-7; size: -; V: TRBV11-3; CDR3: ASSLDSGLDYEQY
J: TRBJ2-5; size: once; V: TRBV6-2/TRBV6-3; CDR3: ASSYSGAKTQY
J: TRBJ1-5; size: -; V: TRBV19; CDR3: ASSIRGTSNQPQH
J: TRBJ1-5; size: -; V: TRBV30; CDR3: AWDPKNRGNQPQH
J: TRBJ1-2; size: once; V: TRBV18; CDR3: ASSPTGEAYGYT
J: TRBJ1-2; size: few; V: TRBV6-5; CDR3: ASTRDTDRGNGYT
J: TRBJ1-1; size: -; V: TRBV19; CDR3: ASSIAQKNTEAF
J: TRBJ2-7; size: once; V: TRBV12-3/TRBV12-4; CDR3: ASSDRSEQY
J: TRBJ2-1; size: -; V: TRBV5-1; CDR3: ASAPPSSYNEQF
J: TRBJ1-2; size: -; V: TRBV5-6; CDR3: ASSRAGRGDYGYT
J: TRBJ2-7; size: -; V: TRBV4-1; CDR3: ASSRSGGYEQY
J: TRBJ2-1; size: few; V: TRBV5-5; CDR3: ASSSLPREQF
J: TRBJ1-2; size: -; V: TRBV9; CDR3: ASSPRTGSLPTNYGYT
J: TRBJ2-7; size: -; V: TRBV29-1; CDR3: SVPQGPEQY
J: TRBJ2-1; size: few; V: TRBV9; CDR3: ASAPMTGNEQF
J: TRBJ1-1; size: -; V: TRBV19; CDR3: ASTPGGYTEAF
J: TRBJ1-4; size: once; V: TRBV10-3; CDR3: AASRPGEKLF
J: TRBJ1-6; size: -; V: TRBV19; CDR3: ASSIRSSYNSPLH
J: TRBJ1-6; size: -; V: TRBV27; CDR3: ASSNEGGNSPLH
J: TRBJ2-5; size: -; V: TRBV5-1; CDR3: ASSTQGQETQY
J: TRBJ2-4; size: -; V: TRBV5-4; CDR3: ASSLAGVDIQY
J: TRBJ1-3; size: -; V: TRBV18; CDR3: ASSIGGQFSGNTIY
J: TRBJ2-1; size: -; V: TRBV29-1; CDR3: SVRGGLADLSYNEQF
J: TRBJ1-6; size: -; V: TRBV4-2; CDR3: ASSQDRMRSPLH
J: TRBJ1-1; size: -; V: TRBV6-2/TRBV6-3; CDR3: ASSLVLRTEAF
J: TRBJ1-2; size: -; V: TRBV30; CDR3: AWSGRDRGYGYT
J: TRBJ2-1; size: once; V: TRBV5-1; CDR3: ASRDRETSYNEQF
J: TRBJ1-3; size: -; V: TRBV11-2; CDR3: ASSSGQGTFSGNTIY
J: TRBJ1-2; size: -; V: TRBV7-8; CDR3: ASSTGKVGGYT
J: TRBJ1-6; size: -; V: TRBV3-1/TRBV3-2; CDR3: ASRTHNSPLH
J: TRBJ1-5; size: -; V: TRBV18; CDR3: ASSPPRGGRNQPQH
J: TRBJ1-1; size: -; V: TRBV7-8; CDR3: ASSLRRFMNTEAF
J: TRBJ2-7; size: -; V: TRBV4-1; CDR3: ASGTQGGDPREQY
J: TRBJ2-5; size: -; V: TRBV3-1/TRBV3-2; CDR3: ASSQQAGGKETQY
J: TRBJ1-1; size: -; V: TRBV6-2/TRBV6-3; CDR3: ASSSGGTEAF
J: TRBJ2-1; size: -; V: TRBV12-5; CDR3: ASDVTNSYNEQF
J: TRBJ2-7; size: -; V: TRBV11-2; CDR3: ASSSRRLQQY
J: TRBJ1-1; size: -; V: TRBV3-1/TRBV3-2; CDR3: ASSQHRTAGAF
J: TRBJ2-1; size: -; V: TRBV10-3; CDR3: AIAARGDSYNEQF
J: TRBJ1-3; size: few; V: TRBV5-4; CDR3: ASSLVPGASGNTIY
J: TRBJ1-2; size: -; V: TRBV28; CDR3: ASRSSGTGDLYGYT
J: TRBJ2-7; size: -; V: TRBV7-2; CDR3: ASRAGNYEQY
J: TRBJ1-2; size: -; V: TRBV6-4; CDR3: ASSESRAYGYT
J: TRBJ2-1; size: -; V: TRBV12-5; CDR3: ASGFGTWNEQF
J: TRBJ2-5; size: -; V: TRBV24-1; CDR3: ATSEGTGVETQY
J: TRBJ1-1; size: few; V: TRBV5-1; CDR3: ASSLDRSEAF
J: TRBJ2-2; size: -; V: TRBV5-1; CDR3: ASSPSPGTSGGRANTGELF
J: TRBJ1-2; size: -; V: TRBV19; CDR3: ASSPGTGTGYGYT
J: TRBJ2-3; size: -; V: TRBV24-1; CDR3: ATSDPGQGAADTQY
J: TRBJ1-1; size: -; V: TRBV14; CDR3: ASSRGTNTEAF
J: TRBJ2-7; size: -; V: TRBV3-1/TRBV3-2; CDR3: ASSGPRPERGGRYEQY
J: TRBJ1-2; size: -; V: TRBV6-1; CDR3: ASSEGGMDGYT
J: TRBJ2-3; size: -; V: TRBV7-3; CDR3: ASSWTSGGGTDTQY
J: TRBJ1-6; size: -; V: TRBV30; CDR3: AWAPGQGPSPLH
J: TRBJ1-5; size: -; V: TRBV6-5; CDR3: ASSYSRNSNQPQH
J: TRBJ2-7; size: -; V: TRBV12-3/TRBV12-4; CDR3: ATREGGTYEQY
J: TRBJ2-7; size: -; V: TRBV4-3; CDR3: ASSQDLAGYSYEQY
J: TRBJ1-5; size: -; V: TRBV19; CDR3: ASSGSGGRRSNQPQH